The present T cell receptor (beta chain) was sequenced within a study of breast tumors, draining lymph nodes, adjacent tissues. From the multiplex PCR reads, TCRdb called clonotypes with MiXCR, one entry per CDR3 protein. Of fewer than 200,000 distinct CDR3 sequences listed, 33% are singletons. The lymph nodes were axillary draining lymph nodes from breast cancer patients. This clonotype was observed at least ten times. Its antigen is unidentified. Study-wide findings and caveats: The data were judged consistent with most tumor T cells coming from lymph node and expanding in tumor. Tumors had less TCR diversity than lymph nodes, more than nontumor tissue. Luminal-like breast cancer showed significantly higher tumor–nontumor repertoire similarity than basal-like.

The trim removed 6 bases at V and 6 bases at J, leaving 10 bases unmatched. Germline V gene sequence: CDR1 SGHTA, CDR2 FQGNSA. The length of the CDR3 is 15 residues. The TCR originated in a female donor with breast cancer. Some clones in this sample may be carry-over from other donors' samples. This chain links TRBV7-2 with TRBJ2-3; 9 nucleotides align to TRBD1. Source material: axillary lymph node tissue. The CDR3 loop is CASRPGQGFSDTQYF. In DNA, the CDR3 is TGTGCCAGCAGACCGGGACAGGGCTTTTCCGATACGCAGTATTTT.